Listed below are T cell receptor beta chains from one sample, sequenced in a study of regulatory T cells in long-lasting Graves disease. Using its own MiXCR run on the multiplex PCR reads, TCRdb lists one record per CDR3 protein. The sample includes 350,000 to 500,000 distinct CDR3 sequences, 12% to 15% of them seen just once. These records were also assigned to another study, of T cells in Graves' hyperthyroidism and ophthalmopathy.

Source: peripheral blood mononuclear cells (PBMCs), taken at new diagnosis, from a patient treated with antithyroid drugs. These receptors came from a woman aged 45 to 65 with Graves disease. CDR3s include the opening cysteine and the closing phenylalanine or tryptophan. A D gene is named only where the DNA matches it firmly. The size field is filled for only some rows; it gives once, few, many or a size class.

V gene,clone size,D gene,J gene,CDR3 DNA,CDR3 protein
TRBV3-1,many,TRBD1,TRBJ1-2,TGTGCCAGCAGCCCCCTGGGACAGGGGAAAGACTATGGCTACACCTTC,CASSPLGQGKDYGYTF
TRBV7-2,.,.,TRBJ2-2,TGTGCCAGCAGCTTCGCTTACAGGAACACCGGGGAGCTGTTTTTT,CASSFAYRNTGELFF
TRBV6-5,many,.,TRBJ1-1,TGTGCCAGCAGTTACTCGATGACCACAGATGAAGCTTTCTTT,CASSYSMTTDEAFF
TRBV3-1,few,.,TRBJ1-1,TGTGCCAGCAGTCCTCGCGCTGGCGAAGGGTCTGAAGCTTTCTTT,CASSPRAGEGSEAFF
TRBV10-3,.,TRBD1,TRBJ2-1,TGTGCCATCAGTGAGCCCCGACAGGGGGCTAACAATGAGCAGTTCTTC,CAISEPRQGANNEQFF
TRBV20-1,many,.,TRBJ2-5,TGCAGTGCTAGTTACCACCTGTTTGGGCAAAATACCCAGTACTTC,CSASYHLFGQNTQYF
TRBV6-1,few,TRBD1,TRBJ1-6,TGTGCCAGCAGGGGACAGGGCAATAATTCACCCCTCCACTTT,CASRGQGNNSPLHF
TRBV27,many,TRBD2,TRBJ2-3,TGTGCCAGCAGGCAGGGACTACCAGTCACAGATACGCAGTATTTT,CASRQGLPVTDTQYF
TRBV10-3,.,TRBD2,TRBJ2-4,TGTGCCATCAGTCGGACTAGCGGGGGCTCCTACAATGAGCAGTACTTC,CAISRTSGGSYNEQYF
TRBV5-1,.,.,TRBJ1-3,TGCGCCAGCAGCTTGAATCTGGACAGCTTCTCTGGAAACACCATATATTTT,CASSLNLDSFSGNTIYF
TRBV12-3/TRBV12-4,many,.,TRBJ2-7,TGTGCCAGCAGTTTAGCCCACAGCTCCTACGAGCAGTACTTC,CASSLAHSSYEQYF
TRBV12-3/TRBV12-4,many,TRBD2,TRBJ2-3,TGTGCCACCTTCCCAACATCCGGGACTAGCGGGAGAGATACGCAGTATTTT,CATFPTSGTSGRDTQYF
TRBV4-1,.,TRBD1,TRBJ2-6,TGCGCCAGCAGCCGAGGGACAGGTGTTGGGGGGGCCAACGTCCTGACTTTC,CASSRGTGVGGANVLTF
TRBV7-2,many,.,TRBJ2-7,TGTGCCAGCAGGGGATGGCCTAGTTCCGAGCAGTACTTC,CASRGWPSSEQYF
TRBV7-9,many,TRBD2,TRBJ2-7,TGTGCCAGCAGCTTAGAACTAGCGGAAGCCTACGAGCAGTACTTC,CASSLELAEAYEQYF
TRBV14,few,.,TRBJ2-5,TGTGCCAGCAGCCAGGAAGGGGTGGGGACCCAGTACTTC,CASSQEGVGTQYF
TRBV5-1,.,TRBD1,TRBJ2-3,TGCGCCAGCAGCTTGGGACAGGGAATCCGCACAGATACGCAGTATTTT,CASSLGQGIRTDTQYF
TRBV7-9,few,TRBD2,TRBJ2-1,TGTGCCAGCAGCTCGACTAGCGGGAGCCACAATGAGCAGTTCTTC,CASSSTSGSHNEQFF
TRBV11-2,many,.,TRBJ2-3,TGTGCCAGCAGCTACCGGGACTCCCCCACAGATACGCAGTATTTT,CASSYRDSPTDTQYF
TRBV27,.,.,TRBJ2-7,TGTGCCAGCAGTTTCCACACAGTGGGGGAGCAGTACTTC,CASSFHTVGEQYF
TRBV2,.,.,TRBJ2-7,TGTGCCAGCATCGACGCCCCCGCCAGGGGACCCGCCTTC,CASIDAPARGPAF
TRBV20-1,.,TRBD1,TRBJ1-2,TGCAGTGCTAGAGGAAAGGACAGGGCTAAGGGCTACACCTTC,CSARGKDRAKGYTF
TRBV3-1,many,.,TRBJ2-7,TGTGCCAGCAGCCAAGAGTGGGCGACTAGCGAGCAGTACTTC,CASSQEWATSEQYF
TRBV18,many,.,TRBJ2-5,TGTGCCAGCTCACCATGGGCAGAATCGGAGACCCAGTACTTC,CASSPWAESETQYF
TRBV9,few,.,TRBJ1-3,TGTGCCAGCAGCGTAATGGGTACCAGTCAGGGGGGAAACACCATATATTTT,CASSVMGTSQGGNTIYF
TRBV10-2,few,TRBD1,TRBJ2-1,TGCGCCAGCAGACCGGGACAGGGGGCCAATGAGCAGTTCTTC,CASRPGQGANEQFF
TRBV4-2,few,.,TRBJ2-7,TGTGCCAGCAGCCAAGATAGGGCTAGCGCGCGTGAGCAGTACTTC,CASSQDRASAREQYF
TRBV7-9,many,.,TRBJ2-5,TGTGCCAGCAGCTTAGTGGGCAGGCTTCAAGAGACCCAGTACTTC,CASSLVGRLQETQYF
TRBV6-9,many,.,TRBJ1-5,TGTGCCAGCAGTTACTCTTACACGGTTGGCAATCAGCCCCAGCATTTT,CASSYSYTVGNQPQHF
TRBV3-1,.,.,TRBJ1-4,TGTGCCAGCAGCCTTGGGGGAGGAACTAATGAAAAACTGTTTTTT,CASSLGGGTNEKLFF
TRBV6-2/TRBV6-3,few,.,TRBJ2-2,TGTGCCAGCAGGGAACAGTCGTCCCCCGGGGAGCTGTTTTTT,CASREQSSPGELFF
TRBV11-1,.,TRBD2,TRBJ2-1,TGTGCCAGCAGCTTCCAAACTAGCGGGAGGCCGAATGAGCAGTTCTTC,CASSFQTSGRPNEQFF
TRBV28,many,.,TRBJ1-3,TGTGCCAGCAGTCTTCGGACAGAAATCTACTCTGGAAACACCATATATTTT,CASSLRTEIYSGNTIYF
TRBV28,many,TRBD2,TRBJ2-1,TGTGCCAGCAGTTTATCCCACGGCGACGGACTAGCCTACAATGAGCAGTTCTTC,CASSLSHGDGLAYNEQFF
TRBV14,many,.,TRBJ2-7,TGTGCCTCAAAGGGAAGAGGGAACCACTACGAGCAGTACTTC,CASKGRGNHYEQYF
TRBV27,many,TRBD1,TRBJ2-7,TGTGCCAGCAGTTATTGGGACAGAGCCTACGAGCAGTACTTC,CASSYWDRAYEQYF
TRBV4-1,.,TRBD2,TRBJ2-1,TGCGCCAGCAGCCTGGAACTAGCGGCCTACAATGAGCAGTTCTTC,CASSLELAAYNEQFF
TRBV10-3,many,.,TRBJ1-5,TGTGCCATCAGTGATGAGCGTCGGAATCAGCCCCAGCATTTT,CAISDERRNQPQHF